Sequencing of this T cell receptor (beta chain) was carried out in a study of shared clonotypes between healthy human individuals. Study-level points and caveats: At large depth, rarefaction still showed sorted-subset sequencing to be incomplete.

Terminally differentiated effector memory CD45RA+ cells were left out of the naive CD8 fraction, which was CD45RO-negative and positively selected for CCR7. Comments on this clone: Its antigen is not known.

Data came from immunoSEQ multiplex PCR; TCRdb stores just in-frame clones and leaves some out. The top ten clones hold 1% to 1.5% of a sample with 1.5 million to 2.5 million clones, approximately 94% of them seen once. The CDR3 runs to 19 residues. The trim removed 1 base at V and 0 bases at J, leaving 8 bases unmatched. Looked up from germline, CDR1 is MDHEN and CDR2 is SYDVKM. Sequencing was performed on naive CD8+ T cells sorted from blood. The V call is TRBV28, the J call TRBJ2-1; TRBD2 matches 11 bases. The clonotype originates from a man between 18 and 29 years old in good health. CDR3 coding DNA: TGTGCCAGCAGTTTATTCTTGCTAGCGGGGGGCAACTCCTACAATGAGCAGTTCTTC. As protein: CASSLFLLAGGNSYNEQFF. The full variable domain, with the rest looked up from reference TRBV28 and TRBJ2-1, is DVKVTQSSRYLVKRTGEKVFLECVQDMDHENMFWYRQDPGLGLRLIYFSYDVKMKEKGDIPEGYSVSREKKERFSLILESASTNQTSMYLCASSLFLLAGGNSYNEQFFGPGTRLTVL.